The clone carrying this T cell receptor beta chain was seen a handful of times. As yet, its antigen is unknown. The data are from a study of T cell repertoires in ileal Crohn's disease. Study in general: Postoperative therapy was given to about half: eleven to twelve thiopurines, 18 anti-TNF agents.

General study findings and limits: Compared with non-smokers, active smokers at surgery showed more clonal expansions.

Trimming shortened V by 9 bases and J by 4 bases, and 19 bases separated the two germline ends. The CDR3 is made up of 15 amino acids. In germline, CDR1 is MDHEN, CDR2 SYDVKM. Profiling relied on immunoSEQ multiplex PCR, and the TCRdb table lists in-frame clones only, not all of them. The profile shows 5,000 to 6,500 clones, roughly four fifths of them singletons. This clonotype was obtained from an adult with Crohn's disease. Sequencing used ileal tissue. The V gene is TRBV28, the J gene TRBJ2-1, with TRBD2 as a possible D gene (6 bases). The CDR3, as DNA: TGTGCCAGTACATCTACTAGCCACACTTACAATGAGCAGTTCTTC. Protein product: CASTSTSHTYNEQFF. The full variable domain, in which reference TRBV28 and TRBJ2-1 provide the parts outside the CDR3, is DVKVTQSSRYLVKRTGEKVFLECVQDMDHENMFWYRQDPGLGLRLIYFSYDVKMKEKGDIPEGYSVSREKKERFSLILESASTNQTSMYLCASTSTSHTYNEQFFGPGTRLTVL.